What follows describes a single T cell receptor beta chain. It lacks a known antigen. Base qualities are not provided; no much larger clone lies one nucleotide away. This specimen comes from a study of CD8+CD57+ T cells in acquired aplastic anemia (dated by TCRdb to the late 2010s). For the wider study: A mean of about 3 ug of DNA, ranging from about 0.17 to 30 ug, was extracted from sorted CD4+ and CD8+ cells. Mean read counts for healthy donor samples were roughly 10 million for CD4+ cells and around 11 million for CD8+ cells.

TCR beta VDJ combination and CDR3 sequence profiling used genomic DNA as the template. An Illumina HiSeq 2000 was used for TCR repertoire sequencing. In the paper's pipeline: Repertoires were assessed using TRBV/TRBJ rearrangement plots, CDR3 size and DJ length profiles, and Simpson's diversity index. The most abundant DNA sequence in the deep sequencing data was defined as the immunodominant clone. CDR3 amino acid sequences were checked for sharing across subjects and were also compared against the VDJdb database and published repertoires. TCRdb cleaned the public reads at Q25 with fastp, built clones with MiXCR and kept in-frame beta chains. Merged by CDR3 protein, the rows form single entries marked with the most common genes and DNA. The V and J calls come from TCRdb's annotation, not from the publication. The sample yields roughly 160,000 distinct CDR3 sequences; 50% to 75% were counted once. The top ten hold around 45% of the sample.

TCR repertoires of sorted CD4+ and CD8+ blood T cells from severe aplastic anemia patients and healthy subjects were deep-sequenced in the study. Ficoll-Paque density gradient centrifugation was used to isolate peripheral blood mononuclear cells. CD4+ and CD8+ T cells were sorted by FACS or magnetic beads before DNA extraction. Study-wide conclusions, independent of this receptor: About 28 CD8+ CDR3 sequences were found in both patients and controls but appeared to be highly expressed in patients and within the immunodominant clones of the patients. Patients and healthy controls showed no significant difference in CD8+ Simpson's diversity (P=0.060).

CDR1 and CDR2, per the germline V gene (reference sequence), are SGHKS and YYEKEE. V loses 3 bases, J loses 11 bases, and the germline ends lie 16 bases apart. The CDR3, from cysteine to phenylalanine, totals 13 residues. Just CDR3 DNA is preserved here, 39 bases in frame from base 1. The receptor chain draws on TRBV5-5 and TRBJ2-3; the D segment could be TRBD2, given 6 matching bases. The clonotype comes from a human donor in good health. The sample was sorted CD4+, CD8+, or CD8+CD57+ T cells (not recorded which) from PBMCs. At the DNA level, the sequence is TGTGCCAGCAGCTCCGGACGCTCGGGGGAGCAGTATTTT. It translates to CASSSGRSGEQYF.